This T cell receptor beta chain comes out of a study of blood T cell repertoires in COVID-19. Study-level background: Material from acute and convalescent COVID-19 was sourced from the United States, Italy and Spain. T cells, B-cell-depleted T cells, or PBMCs provided the cDNA or gDNA that served as material.

In the original workflow: Amplification of reference gene primers provided the estimated nucleated cell counts. Assay: immunoSEQ multiplex PCR; the TCRdb copy retains only in-frame clones and omits some. V and J calls and clone size are given by that table; D and trimming were obtained from the DNA. The sample records 240,000 or so clones, roughly 88% being singletons. The trim removed 6 bases at V and 4 bases at J, leaving 13 bases unmatched. Germline V gene sequence: CDR1 SNHLY, CDR2 FYNNEI. The CDR3 totals 17 residues. V is TRBV2 and J is TRBJ1-1; 11 bases fit TRBD1. This sequence was found in a man older than 75 with acute or convalescent COVID-19. Source material: peripheral blood. CDR3 in DNA: TGTGCCAGCAGCGCCTGGACAGGGGGCGCAAGGTCCACTGAAGCTTTCTTT. Protein sequence: CASSAWTGGARSTEAFF.